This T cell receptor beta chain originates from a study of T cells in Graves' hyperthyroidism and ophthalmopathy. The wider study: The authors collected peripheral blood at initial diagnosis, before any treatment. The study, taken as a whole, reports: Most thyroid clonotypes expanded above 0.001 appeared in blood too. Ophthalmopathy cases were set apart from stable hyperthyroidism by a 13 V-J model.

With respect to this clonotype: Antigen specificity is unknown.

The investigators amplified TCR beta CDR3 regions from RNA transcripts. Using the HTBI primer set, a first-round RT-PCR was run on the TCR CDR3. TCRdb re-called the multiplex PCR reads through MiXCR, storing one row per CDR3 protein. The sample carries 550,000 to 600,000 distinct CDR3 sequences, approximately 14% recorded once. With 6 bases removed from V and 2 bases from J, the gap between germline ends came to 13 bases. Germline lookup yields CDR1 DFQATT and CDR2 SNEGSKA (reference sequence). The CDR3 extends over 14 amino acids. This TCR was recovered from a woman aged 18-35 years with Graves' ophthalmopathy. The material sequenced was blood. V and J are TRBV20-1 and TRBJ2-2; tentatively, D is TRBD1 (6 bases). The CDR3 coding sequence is TGCAGTGCCCCGAAAGGGGGAAACACCGGGGAGCTGTTTTTT. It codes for CSAPKGGNTGELFF.